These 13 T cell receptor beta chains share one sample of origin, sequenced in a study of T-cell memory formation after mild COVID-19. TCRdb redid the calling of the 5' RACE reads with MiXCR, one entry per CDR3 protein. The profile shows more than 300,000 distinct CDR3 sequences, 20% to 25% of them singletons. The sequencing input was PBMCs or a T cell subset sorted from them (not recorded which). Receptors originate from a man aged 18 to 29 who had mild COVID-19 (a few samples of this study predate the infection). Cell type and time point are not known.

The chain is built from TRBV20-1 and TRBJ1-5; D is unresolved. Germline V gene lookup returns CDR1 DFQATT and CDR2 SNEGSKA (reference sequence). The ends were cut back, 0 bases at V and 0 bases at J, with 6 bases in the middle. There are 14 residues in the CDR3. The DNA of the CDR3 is TGCAGTGCTAGAGATATTTATAGCAATCAGCCCCAGCATTTT. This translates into CSARDIYSNQPQHF.

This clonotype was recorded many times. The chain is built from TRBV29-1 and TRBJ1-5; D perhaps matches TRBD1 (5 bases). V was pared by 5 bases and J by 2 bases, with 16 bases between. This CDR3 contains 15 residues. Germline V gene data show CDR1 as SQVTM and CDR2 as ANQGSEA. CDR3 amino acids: CSVSWGSSGNQPQHF. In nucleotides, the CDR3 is TGCAGCGTTTCCTGGGGGTCGTCGGGCAATCAGCCCCAGCATTTT.

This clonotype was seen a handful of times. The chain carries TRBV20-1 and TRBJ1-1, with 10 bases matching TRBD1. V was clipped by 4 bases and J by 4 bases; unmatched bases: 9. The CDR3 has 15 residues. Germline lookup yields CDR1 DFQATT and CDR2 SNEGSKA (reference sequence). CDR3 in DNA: TGCAGTGCTACCGGGGACAGGGGAGGCGGCACTGAAGCTTTCTTT. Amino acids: CSATGDRGGGTEAFF.

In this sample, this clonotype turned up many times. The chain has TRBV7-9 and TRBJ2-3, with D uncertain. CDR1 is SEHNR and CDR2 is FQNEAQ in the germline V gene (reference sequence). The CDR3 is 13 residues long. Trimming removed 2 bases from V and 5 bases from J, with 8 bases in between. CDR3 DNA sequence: TGTGCCAGCAGCTTAATAGCCGGAGATACGCAGTATTTT. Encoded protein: CASSLIAGDTQYF.

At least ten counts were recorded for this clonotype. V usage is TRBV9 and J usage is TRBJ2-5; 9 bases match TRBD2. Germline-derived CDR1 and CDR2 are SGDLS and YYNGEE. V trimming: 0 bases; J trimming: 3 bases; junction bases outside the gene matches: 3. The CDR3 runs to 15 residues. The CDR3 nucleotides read TGTGCCAGCAGCGTAGGGACTAGCGATAAAGAGACCCAGTACTTC. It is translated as CASSVGTSDKETQYF. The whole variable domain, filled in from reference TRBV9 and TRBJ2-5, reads DSGVTQTPKHLITATGQRVTLRCSPRSGDLSVYWYQQSLDQGLQFLIQYYNGEERAKGNILERFSAQQFPDLHSELNLSSLELGDSALYFCASSVGTSDKETQYFGPGTRLLVL.

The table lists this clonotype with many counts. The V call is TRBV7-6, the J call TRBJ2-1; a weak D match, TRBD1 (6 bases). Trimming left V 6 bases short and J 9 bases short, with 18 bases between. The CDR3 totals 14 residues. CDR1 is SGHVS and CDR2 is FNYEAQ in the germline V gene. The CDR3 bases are TGTGCCAGCAGTAAAACCCAGGGGTTTGGTGAGCAGTTCTTC. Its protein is CASSKTQGFGEQFF.

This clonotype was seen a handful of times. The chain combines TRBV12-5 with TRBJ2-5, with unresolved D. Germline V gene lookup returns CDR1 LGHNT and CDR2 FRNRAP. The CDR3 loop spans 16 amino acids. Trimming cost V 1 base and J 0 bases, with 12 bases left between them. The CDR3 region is CASGLAMRQDQETQYF. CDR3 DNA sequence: TGTGCTAGTGGTTTGGCCATGCGGCAGGACCAAGAGACCCAGTACTTC.

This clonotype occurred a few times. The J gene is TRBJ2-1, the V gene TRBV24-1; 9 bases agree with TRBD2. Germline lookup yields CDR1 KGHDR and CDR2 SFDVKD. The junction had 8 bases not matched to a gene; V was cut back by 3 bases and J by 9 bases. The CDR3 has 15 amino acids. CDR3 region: CATSDPRGGRGEQFF. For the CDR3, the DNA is TGTGCCACCAGTGATCCGCGGGGGGGACGAGGTGAGCAGTTCTTC.

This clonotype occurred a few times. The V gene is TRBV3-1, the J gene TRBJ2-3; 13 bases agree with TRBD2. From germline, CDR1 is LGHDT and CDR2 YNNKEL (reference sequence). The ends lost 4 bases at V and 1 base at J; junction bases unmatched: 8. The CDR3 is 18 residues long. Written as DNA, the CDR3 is TGTGCCAGCAGCCTGCCTCGGACTAGCGGGGGACGCACAGATACGCAGTATTTT. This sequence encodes CASSLPRTSGGRTDTQYF.

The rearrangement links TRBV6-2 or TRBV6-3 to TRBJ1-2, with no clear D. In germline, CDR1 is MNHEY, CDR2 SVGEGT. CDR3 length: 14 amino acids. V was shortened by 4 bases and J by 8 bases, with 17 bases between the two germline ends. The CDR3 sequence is CASSSPGRGGGYTF. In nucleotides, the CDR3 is TGTGCCAGCAGTTCCCCTGGGCGTGGAGGGGGCTACACCTTC.

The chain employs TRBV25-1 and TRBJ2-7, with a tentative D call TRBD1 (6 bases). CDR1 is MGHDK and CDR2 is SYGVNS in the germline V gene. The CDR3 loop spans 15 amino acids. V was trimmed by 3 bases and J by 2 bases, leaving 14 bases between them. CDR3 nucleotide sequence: TGTGCCAGCAGTGAGCCTCAGGGGCTAGCCTACGAGCAGTACTTC. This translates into CASSEPQGLAYEQYF.

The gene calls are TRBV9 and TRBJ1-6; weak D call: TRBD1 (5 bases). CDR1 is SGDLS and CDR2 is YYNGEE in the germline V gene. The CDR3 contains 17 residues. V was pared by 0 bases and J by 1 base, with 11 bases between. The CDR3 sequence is CASSVGQGRSYNSPLHF. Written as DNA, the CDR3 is TGTGCCAGCAGCGTAGGGCAGGGTAGGTCCTATAATTCACCCCTCCACTTT.

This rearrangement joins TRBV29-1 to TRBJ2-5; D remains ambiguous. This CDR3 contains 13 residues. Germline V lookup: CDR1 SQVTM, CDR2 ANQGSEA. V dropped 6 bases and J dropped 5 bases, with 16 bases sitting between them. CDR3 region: CSVVANAGETQYF. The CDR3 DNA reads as TGCAGCGTCGTCGCAAACGCCGGCGAGACCCAGTACTTC.